One sample yielded the 24 T cell receptor beta chains listed below, sequenced in a study of blood T cell repertoires in COVID-19. Repertoires were generated with immunoSEQ multiplex PCR, while TCRdb's copy carries only in-frame clones and drops some. The sample contains fewer than 100,000 clones, about 86% of which appear only once. Specimen: peripheral blood. The receptors originated from a man aged 80 or over in a cohort sampled during active COVID-19.

This clone was seen only a few times. The chain couples TRBV7-9 to TRBJ1-4; tentative D call: TRBD1 (5 bases). V was pared by 3 bases and J by 10 bases, with 9 bases between. Germline V lookup: CDR1 SEHNR, CDR2 FQNEAQ (reference sequence). This CDR3 is 12 amino acids long. The CDR3 loop reads CASSLGLGKLFF. The CDR3 DNA sequence: TGTGCCAGCAGCTTGGGGCTCGGAAAACTGTTTTTT.

The gene calls are TRBV6-5 and TRBJ1-2, with D maybe TRBD1 (5 bases). The CDR3 has 13 residues. Germline loops: CDR1 MNHEY, CDR2 SVGAGI. The ends were cut back, 3 bases at V and 4 bases at J, with 9 bases in the middle. DNA for the CDR3: TGTGCCAGCAGTTATAAGGGGCTCTATGGCTACACCTTC. This gives the protein CASSYKGLYGYTF.

CDR3 sequence reads: CASSARSGGAPEAFF. The CDR3 DNA sequence: TGTGCCAGCAGCGCCCGGTCAGGGGGCGCGCCTGAAGCTTTCTTT. The chain is built from TRBV6-5 and TRBJ1-1, with TRBD1 identical over 8 bases. CDR1 is MNHEY and CDR2 is SVGAGI in the germline V gene. The CDR3 extends over 15 amino acids. With V trimmed by 6 bases and J by 6 bases, 12 bases remained unmatched.

CDR3 sequence (DNA): TGTGCCAGCGGGACCACCTCAAGGTATACCGGGCAGGGGAGTTCACCCCTCCACTTT. It encodes CASGTTSRYTGQGSSPLHF. The chain links TRBV28 to TRBJ1-6; maybe TRBD1 (6 bases). This CDR3 is 19 amino acids long. Trimming cost V 8 bases and J 9 bases, with 32 bases left between them. CDR1 MDHEN and CDR2 SYDVKM come from the germline V gene.

V gene TRBV14 combines with J gene TRBJ2-2, with 14 bases lining up with TRBD2. Germline V lookup: CDR1 SGHDN, CDR2 FVKESK. This CDR3 spans 19 amino acids. Trimming at V came to 0 bases and at J to 1 base, leaving 4 bases not matched to a gene. The CDR3 DNA sequence: TGTGCCAGCAGCCAAGATCGGGGACTAGCGGGGGTGAACACCGGGGAGCTGTTTTTT. Protein: CASSQDRGLAGVNTGELFF.

The gene calls are TRBV20-1 and TRBJ2-7; 7 nucleotides match TRBD2. V shed 3 bases and J 5 bases; nucleotides not matched to a gene: 7. CDR3 length equals 13 residues. Germline CDR1 reads DFQATT; CDR2 reads SNEGSKA (reference sequence). The CDR3 protein is CSASGRVRHEQYV. DNA for the CDR3: TGCAGTGCTAGTGGGAGGGTACGGCACGAGCAGTACGTC.

The CDR3 nucleotides are TGTGCCAGCAGCTTGGCCACCGAAGCTTTCTTT. Amino acid sequence: CASSLATEAFF. This chain joins TRBV7-9 and TRBJ1-1; D uncertain. V was trimmed by 3 bases and J by 8 bases, leaving 7 bases between them. CDR3 size: 11 residues. The germline CDR1 and CDR2 sequences are SEHNR and FQNEAQ (reference sequence).

V gene TRBV7-8 combines with J gene TRBJ2-2, with 7 bases identical to TRBD1. The CDR3 loop spans 17 amino acids. The V segment lost 5 bases and the J segment 2 bases; nucleotides outside the gene matches: 11. The germline V gene has CDR1 SGHVS and CDR2 FQNEAQ. The chain's CDR3 is CASSPSSGTDNTGELFF. CDR3 nucleotide sequence: TGTGCCAGCAGCCCCAGTTCCGGGACAGATAACACCGGGGAGCTGTTTTTT.

The V and J genes are TRBV7-8 and TRBJ1-5; D perhaps matches TRBD1 (6 bases). Trimming cost V 3 bases and J 0 bases, with 9 bases left between them. The CDR3 loop spans 15 amino acids. Per germline, CDR1 SGHVS and CDR2 FQNEAQ. CDR3 sequence: CASSLRTVSNQPQHF. CDR3 sequence (DNA): TGTGCCAGCAGCTTGAGGACAGTTAGCAATCAGCCCCAGCATTTT. Drawing the rest from reference TRBV7-8 and TRBJ1-5, the complete variable domain is GAGVSQSPRYKVAKRGQDVALRCDPISGHVSLFWYQQALGQGPEFLTYFQNEAQLDKSGLPSDRFFAERPEGSVSTLKIQRTQQEDSAVYLCASSLRTVSNQPQHFGDGTRLSIL.

The chain links TRBV9 to TRBJ2-5; 10 positions match TRBD2. V lost 3 bases and J lost 5; bases outside the gene matches: 13. The CDR3 covers 17 residues. Germline V CDR1 and CDR2: SGDLS, YYNGEE. The CDR3 DNA reads as TGTGCCAGCAGCGAGGGAGCGGCTAGCGGGGGCCGGGAGACCCAGTACTTC. This sequence encodes CASSEGAASGGRETQYF.

The chain recombines TRBV3-1 (or the pseudogene TRBV3-2) with TRBJ2-1, with 11 bases that match TRBD2. From germline, CDR1 is LGHDT and CDR2 YNNKEL (reference sequence). The CDR3 extends over 16 amino acids. The J segment lost 8 bases and the V segment lost 5 bases, leaving 11 bases of the junction unmatched. The CDR3 sequence is CASSFPLAGGLDEQFF. The CDR3 region has the DNA TGTGCCAGCAGCTTCCCCTTAGCGGGGGGGCTCGATGAGCAGTTCTTC.

J is TRBJ1-2 and V is TRBV5-1; possible D gene TRBD1, 5 bases. Looked up from germline, CDR1 is SGHRS and CDR2 is YFSETQ. The CDR3 spans 14 residues. V was cut by 4 bases and J by 2 bases, with 12 bases left in between. Written as DNA, the CDR3 is TGCGCCAGCAGCCCCACGGGGGGGAACTATGGCTACACCTTC. Translation: CASSPTGGNYGYTF.

This clone showed up just once. V is TRBV19 and J is TRBJ1-1; D perhaps matches TRBD1 (6 bases). Germline loops: CDR1 LNHDA, CDR2 SQIVND (reference sequence). Trimming pared 4 bases from V and 11 bases from J, leaving 17 bases between. The CDR3 is 13 amino acids. The CDR3 DNA follows: TGTGCCAGTAGTAAAAACAGGGAGCCTAAGGCTTTCTTT. Translation: CASSKNREPKAFF. Supplemented by reference TRBV19 and TRBJ1-1, the full variable domain reads DGGITQSPKYLFRKEGQNVTLSCEQNLNHDAMYWYRQDPGQGLRLIYYSQIVNDFQKGDIAEGYSVSREKKESFPLTVTSAQKNPTAFYLCASSKNREPKAFFGQGTRLTVV.

The chain recombines TRBV5-1 with TRBJ2-2; 7 positions match TRBD1. Germline values: CDR1 SGHRS, CDR2 YFSETQ. Germline trimming cut 4 bases from V and 0 bases from J; bases unmatched to any gene: 6. The CDR3 length is 16 residues. CDR3: CASSTTGEPNTGELFF. DNA of the CDR3: TGCGCCAGCAGCACCACAGGGGAGCCGAACACCGGGGAGCTGTTTTTT.

This chain connects TRBV24-1 to TRBJ2-1; 8 bases align to TRBD2. The germline V gene encodes CDR1 KGHDR and CDR2 SFDVKD. The CDR3 spans 15 residues. V lost 3 bases to trimming and J lost 9 bases; unmatched junction nucleotides: 9. The CDR3 loop is CATSDHGGASVEQFF. CDR3 DNA: TGTGCCACCAGTGATCACGGGGGGGCCTCTGTTGAGCAGTTCTTC.

This clone appeared once. The chain is built from TRBV7-2 and TRBJ1-2; possibly TRBD1 for D (6 bases). Trimming left V 7 bases short and J 8 bases short, with 20 bases between. Germline CDR1 is SGHTA and CDR2 is FQGNSA. This CDR3 has 14 amino acids. CDR3 loop: CASTQGRGIGGYTF. The CDR3, as DNA: TGTGCCAGCACCCAGGGGCGGGGGATCGGAGGCTACACCTTC.

V usage is TRBV5-1 and J usage is TRBJ2-1; D is possibly TRBD2 (7 bases). Germline V gene lookup returns CDR1 SGHRS and CDR2 YFSETQ. The CDR3 sequence is 17 residues long. Trimming stripped 1 base from V and 0 bases from J, with 14 bases between. The CDR3 bases are TGCGCCAGCAGCTTGTACACGGGGGGCGCCTCCTACAATGAGCAGTTCTTC. Its protein is CASSLYTGGASYNEQFF.

The chain uses TRBV28 and TRBJ1-2; D is unclear. The CDR3 is made up of 11 amino acids. V lost 5 bases and J lost 4, with 5 bases in between. CDR1 and CDR2 (germline): MDHEN, SYDVKM. The CDR3 reads CASSPLYGYTF. CDR3 coding DNA: TGTGCCAGCAGTCCCCTCTATGGCTACACCTTC.

On this clone itself: The sample holds other DNA sequences that translate to the same CDR3. This sequence joins TRBV10-3 and TRBJ1-1; 7 bases match TRBD1. From germline, CDR1 is ENHRY and CDR2 SYGVKD. The V and J ends lost 6 bases and 5 bases, in that order; junction bases with no gene match: 6. This CDR3 contains 13 residues. The CDR3 is CAISRQGGTEAFF. In DNA form, the CDR3 reads TGTGCCATCAGCCGACAGGGTGGGACTGAAGCTTTCTTT.

The V and J genes are TRBV13 and TRBJ1-5; D ambiguous. The CDR3 sequence is 13 residues long. Germline V gene lookup returns CDR1 PRHDT and CDR2 FYEKMQ (reference sequence). V was pared by 5 bases and J by 3 bases, with 8 bases between. DNA for the CDR3: TGTGCCAGCAGCCCAGGTAACAATCAGCCCCAGCATTTT. Translated: CASSPGNNQPQHF.

The chain recombines TRBV4-2 with TRBJ2-2; D is possibly TRBD2 (5 bases). Germline assignment: CDR1 LGHNA and CDR2 YNFKEQ. This CDR3 contains 15 residues. With 1 base removed from V and 2 bases from J, the gap between germline ends came to 8 bases. CDR3 sequence: CASSQAEGNTGELFF. CDR3 DNA sequence: TGTGCCAGCAGCCAAGCCGAGGGAAACACCGGGGAGCTGTTTTTT.

The gene calls are TRBV27 and TRBJ1-2, with 9 positions matching TRBD1. CDR1 is MNHEY and CDR2 is SMNVEV in the germline V gene (reference sequence). CDR3 size: 17 residues. The V gene end was trimmed by 3 bases and the J gene end by 3 bases; junction bases not matched to a gene: 11. CDR3 in DNA: TGTGCCAGCAGTTTCGGAAGTACAGGGGGCGCCTACTATGGCTACACCTTC. It yields the protein CASSFGSTGGAYYGYTF.

This clone was seen once. The chain recombines TRBV5-4 with TRBJ2-1; 15 nucleotides line up with TRBD2. Per germline, CDR1 SGHNT and CDR2 YYREEE (reference sequence). Unmatched junction bases numbered 9, after V lost 3 bases and J lost 8 bases. The CDR3 length is 17 residues. In DNA, the CDR3 is TGTGCCAGCAGCTGGGGGACTAGCGGGGGGTATCAACATGAGCAGTTCTTC. The encoded protein is CASSWGTSGGYQHEQFF.

This clone came up once. The CDR3 coding sequence is TGCAGTGCGAGTAGCGGGCCTGGGCAAGAGACCCAGTACTTC. This sequence encodes CSASSGPGQETQYF. The V gene is TRBV20-1, the J gene TRBJ2-5; 7 nucleotides agree with TRBD2. The trim removed 6 bases at V and 2 bases at J, leaving 9 bases unmatched. This CDR3 has 14 residues. From germline, CDR1 is DFQATT and CDR2 SNEGSKA (reference sequence).